These T cell receptor beta chains were read from a single sample in a study of control samples from healthy donors and cancer patients. Clones were sequenced by immunoSEQ multiplex PCR, and TCRdb holds only the in-frame ones, with some missing. The sample carries some 130,000 clones, roughly 91% recorded once. The sample was PBMCs. Receptors originate from a man between 45 and 60 years old with head and neck cancer. Each CDR3 is given with its conserved first and last residue. D genes are given only for firm matches. For some rows the clone size is stated as once, few or many, or as a class when expanded; others skip it.

TRBD2,TRBJ2-3,once,TRBV9,TGTGCCAGCAAGGGGACTAGCGGGGAAACGCAGTATTTT,CASKGTSGETQYF
NA,TRBJ2-7,NA,TRBV3-1/TRBV3-2,TGTGCCAGCAGCCAAGGGGGGATATGGACGGACACCTACGAGCAGTACTTC,CASSQGGIWTDTYEQYF
TRBD1,TRBJ2-2,NA,TRBV14,TGTGCCAGCAGCCGGACAGGGGCCACCGGGGAGCTGTTTTTT,CASSRTGATGELFF
NA,TRBJ1-1,NA,TRBV24-1,TGTGCCACCCGGCGGGGTTCGAACACTGAAGCTTTCTTT,CATRRGSNTEAFF
TRBD1,TRBJ1-4,NA,TRBV9,TGTGCCAGCAGCGCGGGACAGGGGGCTCTTAATGAAAAACTGTTTTTT,CASSAGQGALNEKLFF
NA,TRBJ2-3,NA,TRBV5-1,TGCGCCAGCAGCTTGAACACAGATACGCAGTATTTT,CASSLNTDTQYF
NA,TRBJ2-1,NA,TRBV6-4,TGTGCCAGCAGTGACGGGCGTTTAGGGCTTAGTTCCTACAATGAGCAGTTCTTC,CASSDGRLGLSSYNEQFF
NA,TRBJ1-1,NA,TRBV5-4,TGTGCCAGCAGCCTTTACCGCAGCGGGGGAGGCTCTGAAGCTTTCTTT,CASSLYRSGGGSEAFF
NA,TRBJ2-1,once,TRBV18,TGTGCCAGCTCACCGGAAGGGACGCTATCTAAGCAGTTCTTC,CASSPEGTLSKQFF
NA,TRBJ1-3,NA,TRBV6-1,TGTGCCAGCAGTGAAGTCAGGGGAAACACCATATATTTT,CASSEVRGNTIYF
NA,TRBJ1-5,NA,TRBV4-1,TGCGCCAGCAGCCAAGAAAGAGGTCAGCCCCAGCATTTT,CASSQERGQPQHF
NA,TRBJ1-1,NA,TRBV3-1/TRBV3-2,TGTGCCAGCAGCTCCATGTGGGGGGACGAAGCTTTCTTT,CASSSMWGDEAFF
TRBD1,TRBJ1-1,NA,TRBV4-3,TGCGCCAGCAGCCAGGACAGGGGGCTGCGCACTGAAGCTTTCTTT,CASSQDRGLRTEAFF
NA,TRBJ1-1,NA,TRBV7-2,TGTGCCAGCAGCTTGTCGGGCTGGGACACTGAAGCTTTCTTT,CASSLSGWDTEAFF
NA,TRBJ1-3,NA,TRBV6-2/TRBV6-3,TGTGCCAGCAGTTACTACATCGGAAACACCATATATTTT,CASSYYIGNTIYF
NA,TRBJ1-4,NA,TRBV14,TGTGCCAGCAGCCAAGTCGGGGAACCAACTAATGAAAAACTGTTTTTT,CASSQVGEPTNEKLFF
TRBD1,TRBJ2-1,NA,TRBV7-2,TGTGCCAGCAGCCTTAGGCCGGGACAGCGATTGTACAATGAGCAGTTCTTC,CASSLRPGQRLYNEQFF
TRBD1,TRBJ2-2,NA,TRBV5-8,TGTGCCAGCAGCCAGGGACAGGGGGTTCCCGGGGAGCTGTTTTTT,CASSQGQGVPGELFF
NA,TRBJ2-3,once,TRBV7-6,TGTGCCAGCAGCTTCAAGGATACGCAGTATTTT,CASSFKDTQYF
NA,TRBJ2-7,NA,TRBV5-6,TGTGCCAGCAGCTTGGCGGGGCAGCAGTACTTC,CASSLAGQQYF
NA,TRBJ1-2,NA,TRBV12-3/TRBV12-4,TGTGCCAGCAGCATGTCTAACTATGGCTACACCTTC,CASSMSNYGYTF
NA,TRBJ2-7,once,TRBV6-1,TGTGCCAGCAGTGAACGGCCCATCCCGGCGTACGAGCAGTACTTC,CASSERPIPAYEQYF
NA,TRBJ2-2,NA,TRBV10-3,TGTGCCATCAGAGGACTCTTAACGAACACCGGGGAGCTGTTTTTT,CAIRGLLTNTGELFF
TRBD1,TRBJ2-7,once,TRBV6-2/TRBV6-3,TGTGCCAGCAGCCTACAGGGGGTGCCCCCCTACGAGCAGTACTTC,CASSLQGVPPYEQYF
NA,TRBJ1-2,NA,TRBV5-1,TGCGCCAGCAGCTCGGACAGTATAGGCTACACCTTC,CASSSDSIGYTF
TRBD2,TRBJ2-2,NA,TRBV6-5,TGTGCCAGCAAAAGCGGGGGGCACCCCGGGGAGCTGTTTTTT,CASKSGGHPGELFF
NA,TRBJ1-1,NA,TRBV5-1,TGCGCCAGCAGTTCCACCGTTGGACGGACCTCTGAAGCTTTCTTT,CASSSTVGRTSEAFF
NA,TRBJ2-5,NA,TRBV7-3,TGTGCCAGCAGCTTAATGGGAGGCCAAGAGACCCAGTACTTC,CASSLMGGQETQYF
NA,TRBJ1-6,NA,TRBV27,TGTGCCAGCAGTGGAAGATCCAATTCACCCCTCCACTTT,CASSGRSNSPLHF
NA,TRBJ2-2,NA,TRBV27,TGTGCCAGCACTATAGGACATTGGGGCACCGGGGAGCTGTTTTTT,CASTIGHWGTGELFF
NA,TRBJ1-5,NA,TRBV4-1,TGCGCCAGCAGCCAAGATCTAGCCCGGGGGAGGGGTCAGCCCCAGCATTTT,CASSQDLARGRGQPQHF
TRBD2,TRBJ2-1,NA,TRBV29-1,TGCAGCGTTGAAGAGGCACTAGCGGGGGCGTACAATGAGCAGTTCTTC,CSVEEALAGAYNEQFF
TRBD1,TRBJ1-5,NA,TRBV19,TGTGCCAGTAGTGGGATGGCGGGACAGCAGCATTTT,CASSGMAGQQHF
NA,TRBJ1-1,NA,TRBV6-5,TGTGCCAGCAGTTCCCAGGTTATGAACACTGAAGCTTTCTTT,CASSSQVMNTEAFF
TRBD2,TRBJ2-1,NA,TRBV6-6,TGTGCCAGCAGTTACTCGTCCCAGCGGGGGAATGAGCAGTTCTTC,CASSYSSQRGNEQFF
TRBD1,TRBJ2-7,few,TRBV6-2/TRBV6-3,TGTGCCAGCAGTTTCGGACAGGCCGACTACGAGCAGTACTTC,CASSFGQADYEQYF
NA,TRBJ2-6,NA,TRBV29-1,TGCAGCGTTGCCGGGACGGGTAGCTCTGGGGCCAACGTCCTGACTTTC,CSVAGTGSSGANVLTF
TRBD2,TRBJ2-5,NA,TRBV5-1,TGCGCCAGCAGCTTGGTCCCTAGCGGGGGAGGAGAGACCCAGTACTTC,CASSLVPSGGGETQYF
TRBD1,TRBJ1-2,NA,TRBV6-2/TRBV6-3,TGTGCCAGCAGTTACGATGACAGGGTTGGCTACACCTTC,CASSYDDRVGYTF
NA,TRBJ2-7,NA,TRBV21-1,TGTGCCAGCAGCAAAGGGAGGGGCGCCTACGAGCAGTACTTC,CASSKGRGAYEQYF
TRBD1,TRBJ2-5,once,TRBV5-4,TGTGCCAGCAGCCAGGGGGACAGTTTCCAAGAGACCCAGTACTTC,CASSQGDSFQETQYF
NA,TRBJ2-2,NA,TRBV18,TGTGCCAGCTCACCGGAAGCGAGAGGCACCGGGGAGCTGTTTTTT,CASSPEARGTGELFF
NA,TRBJ2-7,NA,TRBV7-9,TGTGCCAGCAGCTTGGGCAGGGGTAAGAACGAGCAGTACTTC,CASSLGRGKNEQYF
NA,TRBJ2-3,NA,TRBV5-4,TGTGCCAGCAGCTTGAAGGACACGAGTTTCACAGATACGCAGTATTTT,CASSLKDTSFTDTQYF
TRBD1,TRBJ2-7,NA,TRBV19,TGTGCCAGTAGTCCGGAACAGGGGGATGAGCAGTACTTC,CASSPEQGDEQYF
TRBD1,TRBJ1-2,NA,TRBV6-5,TGTGCCAGCAGTTCCGGGACAGCATCTGAGAGGAAGGGCTACACCTTC,CASSSGTASERKGYTF
TRBD1,TRBJ1-5,NA,TRBV27,TGTGCCAGCAGTTCATACAGGGGGAATCAGCCCCAGCATTTT,CASSSYRGNQPQHF
NA,TRBJ1-1,NA,TRBV19,TGTGCCAGTCGTGGGAAGGGGCACACTGAAGCTTTCTTT,CASRGKGHTEAFF
NA,TRBJ2-1,NA,TRBV6-5,TGTGCCAGCAGTTACTCAAGCGGGTACTACAATGAGCAGTTCTTC,CASSYSSGYYNEQFF
NA,TRBJ1-2,NA,TRBV19,TGTGCCAGTAGTTACTACAGTCCGAAGGGGGGCTACACCTTC,CASSYYSPKGGYTF
TRBD2,TRBJ2-3,NA,TRBV9,TGTGCCAGCAGCGTAGTGGGCGGGGGGGACACAGATACGCAGTATTTT,CASSVVGGGDTDTQYF
TRBD1,TRBJ1-1,NA,TRBV5-4,TGTGCCAGCAGCGCGGGGACAGCTCGAGACACTGAAGCTTTCTTT,CASSAGTARDTEAFF
TRBD1,TRBJ1-6,NA,TRBV6-5,TGTGCCAGCAGTTACTCGACAGGGGGCCGCTCACCCCTCCACTTT,CASSYSTGGRSPLHF